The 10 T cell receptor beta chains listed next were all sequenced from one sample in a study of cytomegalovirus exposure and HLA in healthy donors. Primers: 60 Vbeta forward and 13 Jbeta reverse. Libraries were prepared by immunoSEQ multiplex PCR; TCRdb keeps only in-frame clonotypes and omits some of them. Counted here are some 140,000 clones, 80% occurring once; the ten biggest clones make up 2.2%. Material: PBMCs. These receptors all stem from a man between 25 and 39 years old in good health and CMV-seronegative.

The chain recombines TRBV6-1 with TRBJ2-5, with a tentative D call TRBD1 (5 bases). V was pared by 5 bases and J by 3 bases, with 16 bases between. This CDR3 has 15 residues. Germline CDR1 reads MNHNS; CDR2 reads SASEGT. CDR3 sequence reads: CASSTASAGKETQYF. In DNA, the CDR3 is TGTGCCAGCAGTACGGCGTCGGCAGGGAAAGAGACCCAGTACTTC.

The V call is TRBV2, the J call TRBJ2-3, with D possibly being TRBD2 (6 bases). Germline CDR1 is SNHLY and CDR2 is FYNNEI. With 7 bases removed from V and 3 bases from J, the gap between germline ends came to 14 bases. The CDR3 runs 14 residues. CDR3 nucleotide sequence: TGTGCCAGCATAGAGAACGGAGGGACAGATACGCAGTATTTT. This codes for CASIENGGTDTQYF.

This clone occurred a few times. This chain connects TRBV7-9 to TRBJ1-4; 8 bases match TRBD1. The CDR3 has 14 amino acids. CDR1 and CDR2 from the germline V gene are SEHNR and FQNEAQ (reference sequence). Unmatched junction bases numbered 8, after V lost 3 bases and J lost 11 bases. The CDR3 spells CASSFSPGQGKLFF. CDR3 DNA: TGTGCCAGCAGCTTTAGCCCAGGACAGGGCAAACTGTTTTTT.

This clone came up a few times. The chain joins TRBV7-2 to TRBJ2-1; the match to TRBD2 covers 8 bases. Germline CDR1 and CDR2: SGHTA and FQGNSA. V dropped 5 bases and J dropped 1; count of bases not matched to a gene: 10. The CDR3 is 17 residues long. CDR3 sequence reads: CASSLDPREGSYNEQFF. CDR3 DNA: TGTGCCAGCAGCCTGGACCCACGGGAGGGGTCCTACAATGAGCAGTTCTTC.

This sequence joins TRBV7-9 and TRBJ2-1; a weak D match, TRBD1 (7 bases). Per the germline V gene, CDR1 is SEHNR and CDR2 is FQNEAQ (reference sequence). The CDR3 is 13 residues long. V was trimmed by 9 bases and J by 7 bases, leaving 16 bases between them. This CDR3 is CASKQGTGNEQFF. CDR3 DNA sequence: TGTGCCAGTAAACAGGGGACTGGGAATGAGCAGTTCTTC.

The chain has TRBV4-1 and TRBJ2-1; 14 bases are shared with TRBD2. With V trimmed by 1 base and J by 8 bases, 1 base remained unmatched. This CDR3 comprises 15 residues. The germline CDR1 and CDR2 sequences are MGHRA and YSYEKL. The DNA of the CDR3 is TGCGCCAGCAGCCAAGGACTAGCGGGAGGGTATGAGCAGTTCTTC. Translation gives CASSQGLAGGYEQFF.

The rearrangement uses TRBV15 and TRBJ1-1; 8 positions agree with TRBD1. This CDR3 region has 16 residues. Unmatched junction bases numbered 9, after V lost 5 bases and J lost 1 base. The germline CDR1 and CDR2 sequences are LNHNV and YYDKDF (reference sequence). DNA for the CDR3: TGTGCCACCAGCCCGCGGACAGGGCTTTGGAACACTGAAGCTTTCTTT. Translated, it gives CATSPRTGLWNTEAFF.

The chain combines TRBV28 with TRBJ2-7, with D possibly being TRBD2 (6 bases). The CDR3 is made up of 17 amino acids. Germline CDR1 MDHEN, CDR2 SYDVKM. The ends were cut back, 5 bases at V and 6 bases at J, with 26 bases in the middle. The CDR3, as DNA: TGTGCCAGCAGTATGGCGCAGTCCGTAACTAGCTCAGCCGAGCAGTACTTC. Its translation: CASSMAQSVTSSAEQYF.

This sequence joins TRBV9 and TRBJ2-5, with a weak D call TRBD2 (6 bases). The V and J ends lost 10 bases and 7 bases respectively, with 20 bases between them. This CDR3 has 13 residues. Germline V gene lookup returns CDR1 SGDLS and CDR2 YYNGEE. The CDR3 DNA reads TGTGCCTCTCGGGCGGGAAGGGTAGGGACCCAGTACTTC. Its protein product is CASRAGRVGTQYF.

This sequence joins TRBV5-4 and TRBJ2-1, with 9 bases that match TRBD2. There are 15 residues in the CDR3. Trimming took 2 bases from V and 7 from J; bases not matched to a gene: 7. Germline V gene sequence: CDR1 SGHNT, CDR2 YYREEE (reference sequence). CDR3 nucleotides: TGTGCCAGCAGCTTCCAATGGCGGGAGGGAAATGAGCAGTTCTTC. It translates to CASSFQWREGNEQFF.